The T cell receptor (beta chain) under discussion was sequenced for a study of cytomegalovirus exposure and HLA in healthy donors. PCR employed 60 Vbeta and 13 Jbeta primers. Measured with immunoSEQ multiplex PCR; TCRdb has only the in-frame clones, and not every one. Here the sample spans roughly 100,000 clones, 71% being singletons. Overall study results and limits: In an earlier analysis, productive rearrangement rates for most beta V segments clustered near 87% or 30%. An analysis that came later showed most CMV-associated TCR beta chains appearing HLA-restricted. Clonal expansion was found to be greater in HLA-associated TCR beta chains than in equally common others in a later analysis.

This clone was detected once. Its antigen remains unidentified. Germline V gene sequence: CDR1 MDHEN, CDR2 SYDVKM. CDR3 length equals 13 residues. V was trimmed by 6 bases and J by 14 bases, leaving 17 bases between them. The chain combines TRBV28 with TRBJ1-6, with D uncertain. The source is a female donor in good health and CMV-seronegative. Sequenced: PBMCs. CDR3 sequence: CASSPDSFQSLHF. The DNA of the CDR3 is TGTGCCAGCAGCCCGGACTCATTTCAGTCCCTCCACTTT.